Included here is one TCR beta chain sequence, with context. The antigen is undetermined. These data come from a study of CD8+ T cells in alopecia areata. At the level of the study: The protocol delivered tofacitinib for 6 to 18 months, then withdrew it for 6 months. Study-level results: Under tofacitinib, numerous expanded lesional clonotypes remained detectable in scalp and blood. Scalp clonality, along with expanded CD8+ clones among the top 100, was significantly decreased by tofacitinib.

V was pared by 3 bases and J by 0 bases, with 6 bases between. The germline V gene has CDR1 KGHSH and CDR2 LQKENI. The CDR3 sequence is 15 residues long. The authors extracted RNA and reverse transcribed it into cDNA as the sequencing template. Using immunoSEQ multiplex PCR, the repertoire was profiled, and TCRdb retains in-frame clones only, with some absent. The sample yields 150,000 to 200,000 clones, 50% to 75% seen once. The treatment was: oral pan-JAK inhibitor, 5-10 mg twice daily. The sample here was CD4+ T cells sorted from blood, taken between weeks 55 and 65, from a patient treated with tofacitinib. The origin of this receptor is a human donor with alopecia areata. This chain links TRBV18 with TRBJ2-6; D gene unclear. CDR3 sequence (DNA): TGTGCCAGCTCACCGCCGGCCTCTGGGGCCAACGTCCTGACTTTC. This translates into CASSPPASGANVLTF.